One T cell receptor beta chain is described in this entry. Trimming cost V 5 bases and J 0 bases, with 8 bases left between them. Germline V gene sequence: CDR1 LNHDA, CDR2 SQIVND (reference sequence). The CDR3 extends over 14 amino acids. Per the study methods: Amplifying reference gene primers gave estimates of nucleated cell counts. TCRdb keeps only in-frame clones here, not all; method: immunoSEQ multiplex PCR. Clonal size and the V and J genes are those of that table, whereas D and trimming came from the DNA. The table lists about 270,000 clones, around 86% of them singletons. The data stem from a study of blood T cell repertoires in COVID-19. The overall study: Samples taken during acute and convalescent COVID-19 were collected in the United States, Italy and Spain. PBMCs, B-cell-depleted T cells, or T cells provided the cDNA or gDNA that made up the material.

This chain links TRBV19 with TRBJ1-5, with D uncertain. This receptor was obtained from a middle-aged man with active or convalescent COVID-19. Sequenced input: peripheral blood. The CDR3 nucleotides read TGTGCCAGTAGTCGGGGTTTTAGCAATCAGCCCCAGCATTTT. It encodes CASSRGFSNQPQHF.